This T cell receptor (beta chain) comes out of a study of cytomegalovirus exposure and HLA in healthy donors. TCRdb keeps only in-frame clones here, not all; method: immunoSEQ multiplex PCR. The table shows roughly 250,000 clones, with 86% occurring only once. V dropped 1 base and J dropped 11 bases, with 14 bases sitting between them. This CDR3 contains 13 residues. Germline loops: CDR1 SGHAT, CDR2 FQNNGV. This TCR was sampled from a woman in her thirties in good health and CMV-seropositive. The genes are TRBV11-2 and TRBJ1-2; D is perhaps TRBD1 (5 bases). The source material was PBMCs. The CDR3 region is CASSLGAGNTYTF. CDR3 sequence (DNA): TGTGCCAGCAGCTTAGGCGCAGGGAATACGTACACCTTC.